This T cell receptor beta chain was sequenced during a study of type 1 regulatory T cells. Study-level information: T-allo10 is an in vitro-generated, Tr1-enriched CD4 T cell product specific for alloantigen.

TCRdb re-called the reads with MiXCR, one entry per CDR3 protein. The sample contains approximately 90,000 distinct CDR3 sequences, roughly 31% of which appear only once. V trimming: 7 bases; J trimming: 5 bases; junction bases outside the gene matches: 5. This CDR3 region has 13 residues. CDR1 and CDR2 from the germline V gene are DFQATT and SNEGSKA (reference sequence). The chain has TRBV20-1 and TRBJ2-2, with 9 bases aligning to TRBD2. Sequencing was carried out using CD4+ T cells, either the whole sample or a sorted fraction (not recorded which). The origin of this receptor is a human donor in good health. CDR3 loop: CSGRGGTTGELFF. The CDR3 DNA follows: TGCAGTGGGCGGGGGGGGACGACCGGGGAGCTGTTTTTT.